This T cell receptor (beta chain) was found in a study of vaccination and CD4 T cells after COVID-19 (dated by TCRdb to between 2021 and 2023). General notes on the study: Convalescent patients had a positive SARS-CoV-2 result on nasal swab PCR, and of these patients, several had mild disease and one had severe disease. Control cultures received a CEFX viral epitope pool as the positive control, an HIV-1 Nef peptide pool as the negative control, or no peptide. Post-vaccine blood samples were taken a median of around 68 days after the second vaccine dose, with a range of about 13 to 250 days. In the convalescent cohort there were six males and four females, among whom were two Hispanic individuals, seven Caucasians, two Asians and one multiracial person. The spike-specific CD4+ TCR repertoire was compared before and after mRNA vaccination in about nine COVID-19 convalescent patients and a handful of infection-naive healthy vaccine recipients. Overlapping spike peptide pools from SARS-CoV-2 and from the common cold coronaviruses HCoV-NL63, HCoV-OC43 and HCoV-229E were used as culture stimuli. Two doses of either the Pfizer-BioNTech BNT162b2 vaccine (n=8) or the Moderna mRNA-1273 vaccine (n=2) were administered to participants. Post-COVID blood samples were collected from convalescent patients a median of around 100 days after diagnosis, with a range of roughly 35 to 170 days. Results the study describes overall, beyond this receptor: The median count of SARS-CoV-2-reactive clonotypes went up from 20 to 25 after infection to about 41 after vaccination, although the change was not significant. In convalescent patients, a median roughly 88% of post-vaccine SARS-CoV-2-reactive clones were detected only after vaccination, suggesting vaccine-specific priming. The number of convalescent patients in the study was relatively small, and the study did not examine early timepoints following natural infection. Of the vaccine-specific clones in convalescent patients, 304 of 307, or nearly all, reacted only to SARS-CoV-2 spike and did not cross-react with common cold coronaviruses.

Receptor amplification or capture employed PCR. DNA from cultured CD4+ T cells was subjected to TCR sequencing with the Oncomine TCR Beta short-read assay at the Johns Hopkins FTIC core. The QIAamp micro DNA kit was used to extract genomic DNA from the cultured CD4+ T cells. Oncomine TCR Beta libraries from cultured CD4+ T cells were pooled with unique dual indexes and sequenced on an Illumina iSeq 100. In the original analysis: Non-productive sequences were filtered out, and CDR3s that did not start with C, did not end with F or W, or were shorter than 7 amino acids were discarded. The MANAFEST web application was used to identify antigen-specific clonotypes by comparing peptide-stimulated wells against reference wells and other culture wells. To be called positive, a clone needed an FDR below 0.05, an odds ratio above 5, and a productive frequency above 0.1% in at least two of three replicate wells. Cross-reactive clonotypes were defined as significantly expanded in both SARS-CoV-2 spike wells and at least one common cold coronavirus spike condition. Similarity between CDR3 sequences was evaluated in R version 3.6.1 using Levenshtein distances (stringdist) and unrooted phylogenetic trees (ape). TCRdb reworked the public reads: Q25 trimming with fastp, MiXCR clone assembly, productive beta chains retained. CDR3 protein sequences are deduplicated, and each keeps its most common genes and DNA. These V and J calls are TCRdb output, not the study's own analysis. The sample table holds about 11,000 distinct CDR3 sequences, of which 65% to 80% were seen once. Approximately 12% of the sample is held by the ten biggest clonotypes.

About this clonotype itself: The specificity of this receptor is unknown. Within one base of it there is no much larger clone, and no base qualities were kept.

Reading the label with the study, this specimen's treatment or condition is: roughly 11-day PBMC culture with coronavirus spike peptide pools or control peptides (ViraFEST assay). To expand antigen-specific T cells with peptide pools and then pick out the expanded clonotypes through TCR sequencing, the study relied on the ViraFEST assay. The convalescent patients' positive SARS-CoV-2 PCR tests were from March to December 2020, which was before the Alpha, Beta and Delta variants emerged in the United States. Each well held two million PBMCs cultured with roughly 10 ug/ml peptide pools in IMDM containing around 5% human AB serum and 10 IU/ml IL-2. On days 3 and 7, half of the culture medium was replaced with fresh IL-2-containing medium. Once the cells had been in culture for around ten days, the EasySep CD4+ T cell isolation kit was used to isolate CD4+ T cells by negative selection. PBMCs were separated from whole blood using Ficoll-Paque Plus gradient centrifugation and then either used fresh or cryopreserved at -140C. Triplicate wells were generally used for each culture condition.

Sequenced sample: CD4+ T cells from blood, cultured in vitro. The sequence was collected from a human donor who had recovered from COVID-19.

The CDR3 has the sequence CASSGEGSYNEQFF. The nucleotide sequence is given as TGTGCCAGCAGCGGTGAGGGCTCCTACAATGAGCAGTTCTTC. The rearrangement combines TRBV21-1 with TRBJ2-1. TRBV21-1 is tagged as a pseudogene. From the cysteine up to the phenylalanine, the CDR3 has a length of 14 residues. Solely the CDR3 DNA is kept, with 42 bases framed from the first base.